These 21 T cell receptor beta chains came from one sample sequenced in a study of metastatic and nonmetastatic thyroid tumors. TCRdb re-called the PCR reads via MiXCR. The sample has some 13,000 clones; approximately 12% are singletons. None of the patients had undergone any treatment ahead of thyroid surgery. Source material: blood. These receptor sequences come from a female donor with papillary thyroid cancer or a benign thyroid nodule (not recorded which). Some clones in this sample may be carry-over from other donors' samples.

A few counts support this clone. This chain links TRBV6-1 with TRBJ1-6; TRBD1 might be the D (5 bases). This CDR3 is built from 15 residues. In germline, CDR1 is MNHNS, CDR2 SASEGT. V lost 6 bases, J lost 16 bases, and 25 bases lay in between. The CDR3 DNA reads as TGTGCCAGCAGGAGGGGTCCCACCTATAATTCACAACTCCACTTT. Residues: CASRRGPTYNSQLHF.

This clone has more than one count but fewer than ten. This is likely a read error, given that the CDR3 carries no conserved phenylalanine or tryptophan at its end. This rearrangement joins TRBV6-1 to TRBJ2-5; 8 nucleotides agree with TRBD2. Germline loops: CDR1 MNHNS, CDR2 SASEGT. The CDR3 extends over 16 amino acids. Here the CDR3 reads CASSEDRGGRVETQYL. As DNA, the CDR3 is TGTGCCAGCAGTGAAGATCGGGGGGGCCGGGTAGAGACACAGTACCTC.

This clone came up many times. This may be a read error: a much more frequent sequence differs by one nucleotide. Different DNA sequences within this sample yield the same CDR3. The V call is TRBV6-1, the J call TRBJ1-6, with 10 positions matching TRBD1. Germline CDR1 MNHNS, CDR2 SASEGT. The CDR3 extends over 15 amino acids. The CDR3 region has the DNA TGTGCCAGCAGTGAAGATGGACAGGGGGATTCACCCCTCCACTTC. It specifies CASSEDGQGDSPLHF.

This clone has ten or more counts. The chain links TRBV27 to TRBJ1-5, with a possible D match to TRBD1 (5 bases). Germline V gene sequence: CDR1 MNHEY, CDR2 SMNVEV (reference sequence). This CDR3 contains 15 residues. V was clipped by 1 base and J by 6 bases, with 13 bases between them. The CDR3 coding sequence is TGTGCCAGCAGTTTATTTGCGGGGGGATCTCAGCCCCAGCATTTT. Protein sequence: CASSLFAGGSQPQHF.

This clone was detected many times. The chain is built from TRBV29-1 and TRBJ2-7; TRBD1 agrees at 7 bases. Per the germline V gene, CDR1 is SQVTM and CDR2 is ANQGSEA. Germline trimming cut 7 bases from V and 2 bases from J; bases unmatched to any gene: 2. This CDR3 is 11 amino acids long. CDR3 protein: CSAGQPYEQYF. DNA for the CDR3: TGCAGCGCGGGACAGCCCTACGAGCAGTACTTC.

In its sample, this clone ranks as medium-sized (0.01 to 0.1%). V and J are TRBV2 and TRBJ2-7; TRBD2 matches at 10 bases. V lost 5 bases, J lost 1 base, and 2 bases stayed unmatched. Germline CDR1 reads SNHLY; CDR2 reads FYNNEI. This CDR3 is 14 amino acids long. CDR3 sequence reads: CASSLAGGSYEQYF. The CDR3 region has the DNA TGTGCCAGCAGTTTAGCGGGGGGATCCTACGAGCAGTACTTC.

This clone was recorded at least ten times. This chain links TRBV4-1 with TRBJ1-4, with 7 bases that match TRBD1. V shed 4 bases, J shed 6 bases, and the junction held 5 bases outside the gene matches. The germline V gene encodes CDR1 MGHRA and CDR2 YSYEKL. The CDR3 extends over 14 amino acids. In DNA form, the CDR3 reads TGCGCCAGCAGCCGGGACAGCGAATATGAAAAACTGTTTTTT. Amino acids: CASSRDSEYEKLFF.

CDR3 protein: CASSYSSTSTDTQYF. DNA of the CDR3: TGTGCCAGCAGCTACAGTTCAACTAGCACAGATACGCAGTATTTT. The genes are TRBV11-2 and TRBJ2-3; unclear D gene. Germline assignment: CDR1 SGHAT and CDR2 FQNNGV. The CDR3 runs 15 residues. V was trimmed by 4 bases and J by 0 bases, leaving 11 bases between them.

In its sample, this clone was seen many times. The J gene is TRBJ2-3, the V gene TRBV5-4; no reliable D call. The CDR3 runs 14 residues. V gave up 0 bases and J gave up 3 bases, with 8 bases separating them. Germline V gene sequence: CDR1 SGHNT, CDR2 YYREEE (reference sequence). The CDR3 is CASSLAGRTDTQYF. The CDR3 nucleotides read TGTGCCAGCAGCTTGGCGGGCAGGACAGATACGCAGTATTTT.

This clone has a handful of counts. A single base separates this from a much larger clone, so it may be a read error. The sample carries other DNA sequences with the same CDR3. V gene TRBV27 combines with J gene TRBJ1-5, with D possibly TRBD1 on 5 matching bases. Per the germline V gene, CDR1 is MNHEY and CDR2 is SMNVEV (reference sequence). The CDR3 runs to 15 residues. Trimming pared 5 bases from V and 11 bases from J, leaving 22 bases between. The CDR3 bases are TGTGCCAGCAGTCCAATCCTGGTTGGGGCGGGTGCCCAGCATTTT. This gives the protein CASSPILVGAGAQHF.

By sample share, this clone is medium-sized (0.01 to 0.1%). The gene calls are TRBV15 and TRBJ2-7; 10 bases are a match to TRBD2. CDR1 and CDR2 (germline): LNHNV, YYDKDF (reference sequence). This CDR3 has 15 residues. Losses at the gene ends were 1 base for V and 5 bases for J; bases not matched to a gene: 5. The CDR3 sequence is CATSRASGSRDEQYF. In nucleotides, the CDR3 is TGTGCCACCAGCAGAGCTAGCGGGAGTCGCGACGAGCAGTACTTC.

By sample fraction, this clone is medium-sized (0.01 to 0.1%). The same CDR3 also results from other DNA sequences found in this sample. The V and J genes are TRBV28 and TRBJ1-1, with TRBD1 identical over 7 bases. The junction had 21 bases not matched to a gene; V was cut back by 6 bases and J by 8 bases. CDR3 size: 17 residues. Germline CDR1 is MDHEN and CDR2 is SYDVKM. CDR3 protein: CASSCREQTDRAREAFF. The DNA for the CDR3 is TGTGCCAGCAGCTGTAGAGAACAAACCGACAGGGCCCGGGAAGCTTTCTTT.

This clone was found many times. This chain uses TRBV7-9 with TRBJ2-3; no reliable D call. Germline-derived CDR1 and CDR2 are SEHNR and FQNEAQ (reference sequence). The V end lost 11 bases, the J end lost 4 bases, and 10 bases lay between the germline ends. The CDR3 runs 11 residues. CDR3 nucleotides: TGTGCCTTTGGGTTGCCAGATACGCAGTATTTT. Translation: CAFGLPDTQYF.

This clone was seen at least ten times. The chain combines TRBV28 with TRBJ1-1; D might be TRBD1 (5 bases). The germline gives CDR1 MDHEN, CDR2 SYDVKM. This CDR3 contains 12 residues. Trimming left V 2 bases short and J 10 bases short, with 11 bases between. CDR3 DNA sequence: TGTGCCAGCAGTTTAAAAAGGGGCCGAGCTTTCTTT. This translates into CASSLKRGRAFF.

This clone qualifies as medium-sized. The V and J genes are TRBV12-3 or TRBV12-4 and TRBJ2-1; D unresolved. V lost 10 bases, J lost 4 bases, and 11 bases lay in between. The CDR3 is 12 residues long. Written as DNA, the CDR3 is TGTGCCATGAAGACGGAATACAATGAGCAGTTCTTC. This encodes CAMKTEYNEQFF.

A note on this clone: At one of its ends the junction is not consistent with the germline gene, which may arise from a read error. The V gene is TRBV6-1, the J gene TRBJ2-1; D is unresolved. This CDR3 region has 18 residues. Germline V gene data show CDR1 as MNHNS and CDR2 as SASEGT. In nucleotides, the CDR3 is TGCGCCAGCCCTGCCGACCACCGGCATGCGGTATGGAACAATGAGCAGTTCTTC. Translating it yields CASPADHRHAVWNNEQFF.

In its sample, this clone was seen many times. A much bigger clone sits one base away, suggesting this may be a read error. The chain has TRBV20-1 and TRBJ1-3; D is unresolved. Germline CDR1 DFQATT, CDR2 SNEGSKA (reference sequence). The CDR3 sequence is 14 residues long. Trimming stripped 6 bases from V and 0 bases from J, with 12 bases between. In nucleotides, the CDR3 is TGCAGTGCCCGCACCTCAGGCTCTGGAAACACCATATATTTT. This gives the protein CSARTSGSGNTIYF.

The CDR3 sequence: CASSATDTQYF. The CDR3 bases are TGTGCCAGCAGCGCCACAGATACGCAGTATTTT. J is TRBJ2-3 and V is TRBV5-4; D gene uncertain. Germline V lookup: CDR1 SGHNT, CDR2 YYREEE (reference sequence). CDR3 length: 11 amino acids. Trimming cost V 4 bases and J 2 bases, with 2 bases left between them.

This clone was counted at least ten times. The chain links TRBV14 to TRBJ1-3; no firm D call. Germline CDR1 SGHDN, CDR2 FVKESK. V dropped 4 bases and J dropped 0 bases, with 7 bases sitting between them. This CDR3 comprises 14 residues. The CDR3 region has the DNA TGTGCCAGCAGCCTGGACCTCTCTGGAAACACCATATATTTT. Protein product: CASSLDLSGNTIYF.

The chain carries TRBV6-1 and TRBJ1-6, with D possibly TRBD1 on 6 matching bases. CDR3 length: 13 residues. V dropped 5 bases and J dropped 10 bases, with 12 bases sitting between them. Germline V lookup: CDR1 MNHNS, CDR2 SASEGT. Here the CDR3 DNA reads TGTGCCAGCAGTCTTACAGGGATGTCACCCCTCCACTTT. Translation gives CASSLTGMSPLHF.

In its sample, this clone was seen many times. V is TRBV11-2 and J is TRBJ1-1; 10 positions match TRBD1. Germline V lookup: CDR1 SGHAT, CDR2 FQNNGV. J gave up 4 bases and V 1 base, and 6 bases lay outside the gene matches. CDR3 length: 16 amino acids. The CDR3 nucleotides read TGTGCCAGCAGCTTAGGGACAGGGGGAAGAGTCACTGAAGCTTTCTTT. This codes for CASSLGTGGRVTEAFF. Full variable domain (rest looked up from reference TRBV11-2 and TRBJ1-1): EAGVAQSPRYKIIEKRQSVAFWCNPISGHATLYWYQQILGQGPKLLIQFQNNGVVDDSQLPKDRFSAERLKGVDSTLKIQPAKLEDSAVYLCASSLGTGGRVTEAFFGQGTRLTVV.